The T cell receptor beta chain under discussion was sequenced for a study of vaccination and CD4 T cells after COVID-19. As for the study in general: In the control cultures, a CEFX pool, an HIV-1 Nef pool, or no peptide was supplied.

The CDR3 consists of 15 residues. Germline-derived CDR1 and CDR2 are KGHSH and LQKENI. Trimming shortened V by 3 bases and J by 5 bases, and 11 bases separated the two germline ends. To note about this clonotype: Its matching antigen is unknown.

Treatment: roughly 11-day PBMC culture with coronavirus spike peptide pools or control peptides (ViraFEST assay). CD4+ T cells that had been cultured provided DNA sequenced with the Oncomine TCR Beta short-read assay. TCRdb re-analysed the PCR reads in MiXCR, keeping a single row per CDR3 protein. The sample has 9,000 to 15,000 distinct CDR3 sequences; approximately 49% are singletons. The source of this sequence is a human donor who had recovered from COVID-19. Sequenced input: CD4+ T cells from blood, cultured in vitro. The chain joins TRBV18 to TRBJ1-6; D is possibly TRBD1 (5 bases). For the CDR3, the DNA is TGTGCCAGCTCACCGGCGGGGCAAGATAATTCACCCCTCCACTTT. Its translation: CASSPAGQDNSPLHF. Full variable domain (rest looked up from reference TRBV18 and TRBJ1-6): NAGVMQNPRHLVRRRGQEARLRCSPMKGHSHVYWYRQLPEEGLKFMVYLQKENIIDESGMPKERFSAEFPKEGPSILRIQQVVRGDSAAYFCASSPAGQDNSPLHFGNGTRLTVT.